This T cell receptor beta chain is drawn from a study of T cell clonality in common variable immunodeficiency. CDR3 length equals 14 residues. Per germline, CDR1 GTSNPN and CDR2 SVGIG (reference sequence). Trimming removed 1 base from V and 4 bases from J, with 10 bases in between. This clone was recorded at least ten times. With the read ending 3 residues before the CDR3 end, the germline J gene is used to fill in that end. Assay used: immunoSEQ multiplex PCR; TCRdb lists only in-frame clones, some missing. The sample contains tens of thousands of clones, none of them singletons. Blood samples were heparinized, about 5 to 9 ml per donor.

This chain links TRBV30 with TRBJ2-2; TRBD1 or TRBD2 may be the D gene (5 bases each). This TCR was sampled from a person between 18 and 69 years old in good health. Sequenced input: peripheral blood mononuclear cells. This CDR3 reads CAWSAKGSTGELFF. The CDR3 bases that were read are TGTGCCTGGAGTGCCAAGGGGAGCACCGGGGAG. Looking up the rest from reference TRBV30 and TRBJ2-2 gives the full variable domain: SQTIHQWPATLVQPVGSPLSLECTVEGTSNPNLYWYRQAAGRGLQLLFYSVGIGQISSEVPQNLSASRPQDRQFILSSKKLLLSDSGFYLCAWSAKGSTGELFFGEGSRLTVL.